Each of the 9 T cell receptor beta chains below was sequenced from the same sample in a study of blood T cell repertoires in COVID-19. Data came from immunoSEQ multiplex PCR; TCRdb stores just in-frame clones and leaves some out. The sample lists around 290,000 clones; 70% to 90% were seen once. The material sequenced was peripheral blood. These receptors all stem from an older woman with COVID-19, enrolled during active disease.

The chain joins TRBV29-1 to TRBJ2-2; 7 nucleotides agree with TRBD2. Trimming at V came to 6 bases and at J to 4 bases, leaving 8 bases not matched to a gene. The length of the CDR3 is 14 residues. Germline CDR1 is SQVTM and CDR2 is ANQGSEA. The CDR3 nucleotides are TGCAGCGTCGGGGACTACCTGGCCACCGGGGAGCTGTTTTTT. It translates to CSVGDYLATGELFF.

The chain is built from TRBV5-1 and TRBJ2-2; TRBD1 matches 7 bases. V shed 0 bases, J shed 2 bases, and the junction held 7 bases outside the gene matches. Germline CDR1 is SGHRS and CDR2 is YFSETQ. The CDR3 length is 17 residues. CDR3 sequence: CASSLAGQGVNTGELFF. CDR3 sequence (DNA): TGCGCCAGCAGCTTGGCCGGTCAGGGGGTTAACACCGGGGAGCTGTTTTTT.

J is TRBJ1-1 and V is TRBV6-5, with a weak D call TRBD1 (5 bases). Germline lookup yields CDR1 MNHEY and CDR2 SVGAGI. With 3 bases removed from V and 1 base from J, the gap between germline ends came to 6 bases. The length of the CDR3 is 13 residues. The CDR3 is CASSYQGNTEAFF. The CDR3 nucleotides are TGTGCCAGCAGTTATCAGGGGAACACTGAAGCTTTCTTT.

This chain connects TRBV24-1 to TRBJ1-2, with D hard to call. The CDR3 covers 13 residues. V was pared by 2 bases and J by 3 bases, with 6 bases between. Germline V CDR1 and CDR2: KGHDR, SFDVKD. CDR3 bases: TGTGCCACCAGTGATTCCTACTACTATGGCTACACCTTC. Residues: CATSDSYYYGYTF.

As to this clone: At the DNA level, this CDR3 is encoded by other sequences in the same sample as well. CDR3 region: CASSPGGSEAFF. The CDR3 DNA sequence: TGTGCCAGTAGTCCCGGGGGGTCTGAAGCTTTCTTT. The V gene is TRBV19, the J gene TRBJ1-1; weak D call: TRBD1 (5 bases). Germline CDR1 is LNHDA and CDR2 is SQIVND (reference sequence). The CDR3 totals 12 residues. The ends were cut back, 5 bases at V and 6 bases at J, with 10 bases in the middle.

The V and J genes are TRBV28 and TRBJ2-7; 9 positions agree with TRBD1. The V gene's germline CDR1 is MDHEN and CDR2 SYDVKM. The CDR3 contains 15 residues. V lost 6 bases and J lost 0; bases outside the gene matches: 6. The CDR3 here is CASRGGTGPSYEQYF. The DNA of the CDR3 is TGTGCCAGCAGGGGGGGGACAGGGCCCTCCTACGAGCAGTACTTC.

The V gene is TRBV27, the J gene TRBJ2-5, with TRBD2 identical over 9 bases. The V and J ends lost 10 bases and 5 bases, in that order; junction bases with no gene match: 8. The CDR3 spans 13 residues. Germline V CDR1 and CDR2: MNHEY, SMNVEV (reference sequence). The CDR3 DNA is TGTGCCACGCGCGGGGGGGCCAAGGAGACCCAGTACTTC. Protein sequence: CATRGGAKETQYF.

This chain joins TRBV3-1 (or the pseudogene TRBV3-2) and TRBJ2-1, with 9 bases lining up with TRBD2. The germline gives CDR1 LGHDT, CDR2 YNNKEL (reference sequence). The CDR3 has 15 residues. Trimming at V came to 4 bases and at J to 8 bases, leaving 9 bases not matched to a gene. CDR3 coding DNA: TGTGCCAGCAGCCCTGGGACTAGCAATGAGGATGAGCAGTTCTTC. It encodes CASSPGTSNEDEQFF.

The gene calls are TRBV6-5 and TRBJ2-7, with 7 nucleotides matching TRBD2. V dropped 2 bases and J dropped 3; count of bases not matched to a gene: 4. The CDR3 extends over 14 amino acids. CDR1 and CDR2 (germline): MNHEY, SVGAGI. The CDR3 nucleotides are TGTGCCAGCAGTTACGGGGGGGAGAGCTACGAGCAGTACTTC. Translation: CASSYGGESYEQYF.